Shown below are 8 T cell receptor beta chains from a single sample sequenced in a study of T cell repertoires in cytomegalovirus infection. One entry per CDR3 protein results from TCRdb running MiXCR on the reads. The sample records about 190,000 distinct CDR3 sequences, 28% being singletons. Sequences were obtained from PBMCs. These receptors were collected from a human donor in good health (CMV status not recorded). Some clones in this sample may be carry-over from other donors' samples.

In its sample, this clonotype was seen once. This chain connects TRBV5-1 to TRBJ2-5, with TRBD2 matching 11 bases. Germline lookup yields CDR1 SGHRS and CDR2 YFSETQ. The junction had 12 bases not matched to a gene; V was cut back by 0 bases and J by 5 bases. The CDR3 is 18 amino acids. For the CDR3, the DNA is TGCGCCAGCAGCTTGGGGACTAGCGGGCCGGTAGATGTGGAGACCCAGTACTTC. Protein product: CASSLGTSGPVDVETQYF.

This chain connects TRBV9 to TRBJ2-7; D is possibly TRBD1 (5 bases). Germline V gene lookup returns CDR1 SGDLS and CDR2 YYNGEE. The CDR3 totals 14 residues. V was cut by 3 bases and J by 4 bases, with 14 bases left in between. The CDR3 bases are TGTGCCAGCAGCGATAGGGGCGTTGGGTACGAGCAGTACTTC. It translates to CASSDRGVGYEQYF.

The rearrangement uses TRBV24-1 and TRBJ2-1, with 10 bases aligning to TRBD2. The germline gives CDR1 KGHDR, CDR2 SFDVKD. This CDR3 region has 19 residues. Trimming at V came to 3 bases and at J to 8 bases, leaving 18 bases not matched to a gene. DNA of the CDR3: TGTGCCACCAGTGATCCGGACGCCTCCTCAGCGGGGGGGCGGGATGAGCAGTTCTTC. Protein product: CATSDPDASSAGGRDEQFF.

On this clonotype: A much larger clone lies one base from this, so it may be a read error. V is TRBV7-2 and J is TRBJ1-6, with D unresolved. The CDR3 is 15 residues long. CDR1 is SGHTA, CDR2 FQGNSA, per germline. The CDR3 nucleotides read TGTCCCAGCAGCTTAGATCATGGCAGCGAAACACCCCTCCACTTT. It encodes CPSSLDHGSETPLHF. Filled out from reference TRBV7-2 and TRBJ1-6, the complete variable domain reads GAGVSQSPSNKVTEKGKDVELRCDPISGHTALYWYRQSLGQGLEFLIYFQGNSAPDKSGLPSDRFSAERTGGSVSTLTIQRTQQEDSAVYLCPSSLDHGSETPLHFGNGTRLTVT.

The sample holds a few counts of this clonotype. The J gene is TRBJ1-1, the V gene TRBV12-3 or TRBV12-4, with TRBD1 matching over 8 bases. Unmatched junction bases numbered 4, after V lost 5 bases and J lost 2 bases. This CDR3 has 14 residues. The CDR3 sequence: CASSGDRINTEAFF. CDR3 nucleotides: TGTGCCAGCAGTGGGGACAGGATTAACACTGAAGCTTTCTTT.

The V gene is TRBV2, the J gene TRBJ1-5, with 7 bases aligning to TRBD1. V was pared by 5 bases and J by 7 bases, with 8 bases of the junction left unmatched. The CDR3 is 14 residues long. From germline, CDR1 is SNHLY and CDR2 FYNNEI. DNA of the CDR3: TGTGCCAGCAGTCTACAGGGGAGGGGACAGCCCCAGCATTTT. It encodes CASSLQGRGQPQHF.

CDR3 coding DNA: TGTGCCAGCAGCTCCATAGGGGCGGGGGGGGGAGAGCAGTTCTTC. Amino acids: CASSSIGAGGGEQFF. The chain carries TRBV7-2 and TRBJ2-1; 9 nucleotides line up with TRBD2. Germline-derived CDR1 and CDR2 are SGHTA and FQGNSA. The CDR3 covers 15 residues. J was trimmed by 10 bases and V by 4 bases; bases with no gene match: 11.

The CDR3 nucleotides are TGCGCCAGCAGCCCAGGACAGAGGGTCCTAGAGCAGTACTTC. Protein: CASSPGQRVLEQYF. The chain couples TRBV5-1 to TRBJ2-7, with D perhaps TRBD1 (6 bases). V shed 4 bases and J shed 7 bases, with 18 bases lying between them. Germline V gives CDR1 SGHRS, CDR2 YFSETQ. The CDR3 runs to 14 residues. The complete variable domain, with remaining parts taken from reference TRBV5-1 and TRBJ2-7, reads KAGVTQTPRYLIKTRGQQVTLSCSPISGHRSVSWYQQTPGQGLQFLFEYFSETQRNKGNFPGRFSGRQFSNSRSEMNVSTLELGDSALYLCASSPGQRVLEQYFGPGTRLTVT.